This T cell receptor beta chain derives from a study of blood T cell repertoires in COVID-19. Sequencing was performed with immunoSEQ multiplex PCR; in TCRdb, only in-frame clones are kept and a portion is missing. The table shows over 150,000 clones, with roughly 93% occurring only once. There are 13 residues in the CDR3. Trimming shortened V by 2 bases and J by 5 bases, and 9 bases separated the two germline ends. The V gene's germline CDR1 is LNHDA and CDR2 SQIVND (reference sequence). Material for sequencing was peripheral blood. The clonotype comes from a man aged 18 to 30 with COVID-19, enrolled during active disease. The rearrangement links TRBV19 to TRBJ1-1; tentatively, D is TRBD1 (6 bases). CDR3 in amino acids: CASSISGVTEAFF. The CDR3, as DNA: TGTGCCAGTAGTATATCAGGGGTTACTGAAGCTTTCTTT.